This T cell receptor (beta chain) comes out of a study of cytomegalovirus exposure and HLA in healthy donors. As for the study in general: The 90 to 150 validation repertoires and the 650 to 850 first-cohort repertoires shared a platform, a later analysis reported.

A note on this clone: The antigen is undetermined.

The CDR3 extends over 15 amino acids. The V segment lost 7 bases and the J segment 9 bases; nucleotides outside the gene matches: 14. CDR1 and CDR2 from the germline V gene are SQVTM and ANQGSEA. Study-level findings and limits: Listed as cytomegalovirus-associated were 170 or so TCR beta chains.

Clones were sequenced by immunoSEQ multiplex PCR, and TCRdb holds only the in-frame ones, with some missing. The sample comprises some 80,000 clones, 85% to 95% of which are singletons, and nearly 0.7% rests with the top ten. The source material was PBMCs. The chain couples TRBV29-1 to TRBJ2-5, with 13 bases aligning to TRBD2. The clonotype comes from a woman between 18 and 29 years old in good health and CMV-seronegative. The CDR3 DNA reads as TGCAGCGGTGGACTAGCGGGAGATCTGGCAGCGGCCCAGTACTTC. Protein product: CSGGLAGDLAAAQYF.